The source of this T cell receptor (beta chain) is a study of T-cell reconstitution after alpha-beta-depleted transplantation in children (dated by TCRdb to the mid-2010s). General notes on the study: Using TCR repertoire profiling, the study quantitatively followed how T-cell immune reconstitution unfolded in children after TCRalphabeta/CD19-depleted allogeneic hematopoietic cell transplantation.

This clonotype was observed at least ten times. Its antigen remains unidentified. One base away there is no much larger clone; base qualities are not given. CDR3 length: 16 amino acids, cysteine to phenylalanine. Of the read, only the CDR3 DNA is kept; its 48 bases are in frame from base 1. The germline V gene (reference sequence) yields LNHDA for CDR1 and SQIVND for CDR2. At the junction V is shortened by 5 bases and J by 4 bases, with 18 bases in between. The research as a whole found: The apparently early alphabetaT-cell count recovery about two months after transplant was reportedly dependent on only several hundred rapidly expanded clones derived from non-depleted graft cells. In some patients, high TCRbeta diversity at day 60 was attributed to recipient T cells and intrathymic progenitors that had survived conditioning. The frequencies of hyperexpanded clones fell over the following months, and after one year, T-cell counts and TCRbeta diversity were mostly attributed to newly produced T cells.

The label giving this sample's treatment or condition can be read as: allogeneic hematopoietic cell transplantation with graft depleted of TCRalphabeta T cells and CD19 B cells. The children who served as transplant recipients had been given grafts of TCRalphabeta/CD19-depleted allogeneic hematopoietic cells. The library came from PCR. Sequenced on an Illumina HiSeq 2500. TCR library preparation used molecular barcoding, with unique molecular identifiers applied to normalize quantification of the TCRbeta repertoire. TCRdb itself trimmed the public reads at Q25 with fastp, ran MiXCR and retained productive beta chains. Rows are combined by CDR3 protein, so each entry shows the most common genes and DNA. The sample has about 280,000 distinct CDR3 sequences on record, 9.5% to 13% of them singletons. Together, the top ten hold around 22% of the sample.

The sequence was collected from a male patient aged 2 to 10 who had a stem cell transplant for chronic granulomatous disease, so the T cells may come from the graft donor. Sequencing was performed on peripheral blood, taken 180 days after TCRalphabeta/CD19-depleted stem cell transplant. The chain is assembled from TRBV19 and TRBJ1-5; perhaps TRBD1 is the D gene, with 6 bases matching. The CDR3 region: CASSPGARSENQPQHF. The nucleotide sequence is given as TGTGCCAGTAGTCCAGGGGCCCGGTCGGAGAATCAGCCCCAGCATTTT.